This T cell receptor beta chain was retrieved from a study of graft-versus-host responses after intestinal transplantation. Study background: Every transplant recipient was induced with anti-thymocyte globulin, then maintained on tacrolimus and steroids for about 3 years.

Repertoires were generated with immunoSEQ multiplex PCR, while TCRdb's copy carries only in-frame clones and drops some. The repertoire includes roughly 92,000 clones, roughly 90% of them detected once, and 0.11% sits in the top ten. The germline V gene has CDR1 LNHDA and CDR2 SQIVND (reference sequence). This CDR3 has 13 residues. Trimming at V came to 9 bases and at J to 4 bases, leaving 8 bases not matched to a gene. Note on this clone: Its antigen is undetermined.

Regarding the study as a whole: Individuals carrying graft-donor T cell macrochimerism showed high graft-versus-host to host-versus-graft clonal ratios in allografts.

This TCR was sampled from a human donor who received an intestinal transplant. This chain links TRBV19 with TRBJ2-5, with 7 bases that match TRBD2. The material was unstimulated CD4+ T cells sorted from spleen or lymph node cells, obtained before intestinal transplant. Here the CDR3 DNA reads TGTGCCAGCCGAACCTGGGGGGGAGAGACCCAGTACTTC. Its translation: CASRTWGGETQYF. The complete variable domain, with remaining parts taken from reference TRBV19 and TRBJ2-5, reads DGGITQSPKYLFRKEGQNVTLSCEQNLNHDAMYWYRQDPGQGLRLIYYSQIVNDFQKGDIAEGYSVSREKKESFPLTVTSAQKNPTAFYLCASRTWGGETQYFGPGTRLLVL.